The sequence of this T cell receptor (beta chain) was determined in a study of T cell clonality in common variable immunodeficiency. Points from the study as a whole: Fewer deletions and N-nucleotide insertions were reportedly seen in common variable immunodeficiency TCR beta sequences. Compared with healthy controls, CVID subjects showed increased TCRbeta clonality, mostly in about a third.

As to this clone: Its antigen is unidentified. The sequence runs out 3 residues before the end of the CDR3; the remainder is reconstructed from the germline J gene. The sample holds other DNA sequences that translate to the same CDR3.

Heparinized whole blood, roughly 5 to 8 ml, came from each donor. The length of the CDR3 is 14 residues. Germline V gene data show CDR1 as SGHVS and CDR2 as FNYEAQ. The V end was cut by 3 bases, the J end by 1 base, with 10 bases between. Data came from immunoSEQ multiplex PCR; TCRdb stores just in-frame clones and leaves some out. The data show about 35,000 clones, with none appearing a single time. The chain combines TRBV7-6 with TRBJ2-7; tentative D call: TRBD2 (6 bases). The receptor was isolated from a human donor with common variable immunodeficiency. Sequencing was performed on peripheral blood mononuclear cells. The chain's CDR3 is CASSLALASYEQYF. The DNA read from the CDR3 is TGTGCCAGCAGCTTGGCACTAGCTTCCTACGAG.